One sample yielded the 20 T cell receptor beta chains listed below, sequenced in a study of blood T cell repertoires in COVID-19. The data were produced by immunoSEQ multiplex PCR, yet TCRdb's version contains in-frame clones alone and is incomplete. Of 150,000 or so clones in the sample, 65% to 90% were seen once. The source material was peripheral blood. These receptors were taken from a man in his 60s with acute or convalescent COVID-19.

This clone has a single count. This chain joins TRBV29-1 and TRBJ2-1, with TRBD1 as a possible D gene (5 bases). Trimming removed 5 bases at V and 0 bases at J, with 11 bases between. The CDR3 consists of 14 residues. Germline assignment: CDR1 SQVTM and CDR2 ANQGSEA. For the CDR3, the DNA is TGCAGCGTTTCAAGCAGGGCCTCCTACAATGAGCAGTTCTTC. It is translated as CSVSSRASYNEQFF.

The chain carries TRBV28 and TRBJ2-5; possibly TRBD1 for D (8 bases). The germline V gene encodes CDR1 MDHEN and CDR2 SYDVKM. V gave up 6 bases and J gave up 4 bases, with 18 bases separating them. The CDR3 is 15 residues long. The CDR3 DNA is TGTGCCAGCAGACAGGGGGGGGAGCTGATAGAGACCCAGTACTTC. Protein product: CASRQGGELIETQYF.

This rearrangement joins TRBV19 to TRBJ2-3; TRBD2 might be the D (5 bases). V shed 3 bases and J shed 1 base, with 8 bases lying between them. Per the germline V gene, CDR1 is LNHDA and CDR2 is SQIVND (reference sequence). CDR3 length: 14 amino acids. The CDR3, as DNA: TGTGCCAGTAGTATTCCAGCGGGCACAGATACGCAGTATTTT. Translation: CASSIPAGTDTQYF.

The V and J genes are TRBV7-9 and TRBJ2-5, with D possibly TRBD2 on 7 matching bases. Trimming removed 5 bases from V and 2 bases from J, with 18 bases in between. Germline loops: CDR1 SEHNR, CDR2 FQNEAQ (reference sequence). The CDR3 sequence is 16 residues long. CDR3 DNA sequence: TGTGCCAGCAGCCCTAGTGCGGGGGCCAAACAAGAGACCCAGTACTTC. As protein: CASSPSAGAKQETQYF. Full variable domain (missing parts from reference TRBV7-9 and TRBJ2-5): DTGVSQNPRHKITKRGQNVTFRCDPISEHNRLYWYRQTLGQGPEFLTYFQNEAQLEKSRLLSDRFSAERPKGSFSTLEIQRTEQGDSAMYLCASSPSAGAKQETQYFGPGTRLLVL.

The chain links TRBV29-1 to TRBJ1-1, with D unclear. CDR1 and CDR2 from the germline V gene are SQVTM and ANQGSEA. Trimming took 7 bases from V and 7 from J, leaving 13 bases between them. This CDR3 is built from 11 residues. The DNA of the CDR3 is TGCAGCGCCGTCCTATCAGGTGAAGCTTTCTTT. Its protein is CSAVLSGEAFF.

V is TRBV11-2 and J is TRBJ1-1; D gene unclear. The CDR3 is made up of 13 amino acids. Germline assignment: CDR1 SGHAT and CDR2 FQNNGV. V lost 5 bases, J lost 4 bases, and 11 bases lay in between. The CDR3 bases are TGTGCCAGCAGCAGACGAGGTAGCACTGAAGCTTTCTTT. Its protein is CASSRRGSTEAFF.

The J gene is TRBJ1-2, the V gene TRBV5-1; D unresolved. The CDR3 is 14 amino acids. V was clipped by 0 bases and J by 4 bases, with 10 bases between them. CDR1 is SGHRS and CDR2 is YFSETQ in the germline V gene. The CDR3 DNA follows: TGCGCCAGCAGCTTGGAACTGCCTCTCTATGGCTACACCTTC. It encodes CASSLELPLYGYTF.

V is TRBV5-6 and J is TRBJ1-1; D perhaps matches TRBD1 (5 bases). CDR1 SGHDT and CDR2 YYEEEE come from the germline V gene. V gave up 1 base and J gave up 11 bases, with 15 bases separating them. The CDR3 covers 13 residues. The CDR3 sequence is CASSLTGTRGAFF. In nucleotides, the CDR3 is TGTGCCAGCAGCTTGACCGGGACCCGGGGGGCTTTCTTT.

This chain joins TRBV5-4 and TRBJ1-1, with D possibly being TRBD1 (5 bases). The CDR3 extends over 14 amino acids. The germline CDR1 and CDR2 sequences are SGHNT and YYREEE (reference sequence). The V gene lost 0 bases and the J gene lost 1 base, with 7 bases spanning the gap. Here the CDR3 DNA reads TGTGCCAGCAGCTTGGATGGACAGAACACTGAAGCTTTCTTT. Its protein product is CASSLDGQNTEAFF.

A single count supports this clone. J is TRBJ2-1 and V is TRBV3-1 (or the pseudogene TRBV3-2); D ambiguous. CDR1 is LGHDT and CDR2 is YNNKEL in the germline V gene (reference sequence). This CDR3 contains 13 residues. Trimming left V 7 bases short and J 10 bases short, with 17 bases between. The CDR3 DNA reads TGTGCCAGCACACCGCCGACGCCCGGGGAGCAGTTCTTC. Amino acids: CASTPPTPGEQFF.

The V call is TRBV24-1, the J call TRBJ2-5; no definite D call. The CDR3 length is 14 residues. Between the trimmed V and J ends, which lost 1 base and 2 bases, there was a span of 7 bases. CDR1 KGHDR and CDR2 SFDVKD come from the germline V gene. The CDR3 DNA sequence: TGTGCCACCAGTGATTTAGAGCCTCAAGAGACCCAGTACTTC. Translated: CATSDLEPQETQYF.

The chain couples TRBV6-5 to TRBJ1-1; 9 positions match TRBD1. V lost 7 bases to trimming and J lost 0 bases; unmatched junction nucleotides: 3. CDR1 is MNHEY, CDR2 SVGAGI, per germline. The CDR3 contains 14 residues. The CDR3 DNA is TGTGCCAGCAAGGGGACAGGGATGAACACTGAAGCTTTCTTT. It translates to CASKGTGMNTEAFF.

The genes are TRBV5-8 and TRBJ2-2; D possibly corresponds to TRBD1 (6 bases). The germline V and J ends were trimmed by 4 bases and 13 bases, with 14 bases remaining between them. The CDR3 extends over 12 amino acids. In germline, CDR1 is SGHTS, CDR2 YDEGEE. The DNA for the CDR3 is TGTGCCAGCAGCCAGAACAGGGTAGTGCTGTTTTTT. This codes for CASSQNRVVLFF.

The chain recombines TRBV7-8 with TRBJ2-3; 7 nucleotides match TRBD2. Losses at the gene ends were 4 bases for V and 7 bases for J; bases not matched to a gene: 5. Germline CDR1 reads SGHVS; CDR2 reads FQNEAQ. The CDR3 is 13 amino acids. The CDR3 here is CASSSLAVYTQYF. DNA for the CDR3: TGTGCCAGCAGCTCGCTAGCGGTGTATACGCAGTATTTT.

DNA of the CDR3: TGTGCCAGCAGCCCGATGGGACTAGCGGGAACTGAGCAGTTCTTC. Translating it yields CASSPMGLAGTEQFF. V and J are TRBV9 and TRBJ2-1; 13 positions match TRBD2. Looked up from germline, CDR1 is SGDLS and CDR2 is YYNGEE. The CDR3 loop spans 15 amino acids. J lost 9 bases, V lost 4 bases, and 7 bases had no gene match.

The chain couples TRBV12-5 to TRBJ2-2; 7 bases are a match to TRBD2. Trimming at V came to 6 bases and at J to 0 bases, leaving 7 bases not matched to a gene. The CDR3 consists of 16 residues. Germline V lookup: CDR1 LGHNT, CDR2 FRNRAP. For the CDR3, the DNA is TGTGCTAGTGGCAATAAAGCGGGGACGAACACCGGGGAGCTGTTTTTT. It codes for CASGNKAGTNTGELFF.

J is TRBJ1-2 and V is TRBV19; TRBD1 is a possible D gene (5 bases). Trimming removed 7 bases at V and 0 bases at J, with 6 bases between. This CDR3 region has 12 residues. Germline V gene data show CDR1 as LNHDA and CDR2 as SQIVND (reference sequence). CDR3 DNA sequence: TGTGCCAGTACAGGGTCTAACTATGGCTACACCTTC. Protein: CASTGSNYGYTF.

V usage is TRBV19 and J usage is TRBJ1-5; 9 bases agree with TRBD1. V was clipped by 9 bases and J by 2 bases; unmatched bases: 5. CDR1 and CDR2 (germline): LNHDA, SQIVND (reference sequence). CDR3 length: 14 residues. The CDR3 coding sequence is TGTGCCAGCGCTAGGACAGGGGGCAATCAGCCCCAGCATTTT. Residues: CASARTGGNQPQHF.

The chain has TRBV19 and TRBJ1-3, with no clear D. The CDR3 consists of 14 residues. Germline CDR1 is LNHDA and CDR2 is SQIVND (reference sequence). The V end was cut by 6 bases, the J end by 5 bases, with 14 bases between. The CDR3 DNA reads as TGTGCCAGTAGGAATTTGACTCGGAGAAACACCATATATTTT. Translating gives CASRNLTRRNTIYF.

The CDR3 reads CASSQDGGTGDHEQYF. CDR3 nucleotides: TGCGCCAGCAGCCAAGATGGGGGGACAGGGGACCACGAGCAGTACTTC. The chain combines TRBV4-1 with TRBJ2-7, with 10 bases that match TRBD1. CDR1 MGHRA and CDR2 YSYEKL come from the germline V gene. The CDR3 is made up of 16 amino acids. The junction had 7 bases not matched to a gene; V was cut back by 0 bases and J by 5 bases.